The TCR beta chain described here comes from a study of shared clonotypes between healthy human individuals. Sequencing used immunoSEQ multiplex PCR; TCRdb keeps in-frame clones, though not all of them. The sample has 900,000 to 1,200,000 clones; about four fifths are singletons. A split of CD4+ cells into CD45RA+ naive and CD45RA-negative memory subsets was performed. Comment on this clone: A read error may produce the germline difference seen at one junction end.

The CDR3 consists of 13 residues. Germline V gene lookup returns CDR1 SGHTA and CDR2 FQGNSA. The clonotype originates from a man aged 18 to 30 in good health. Some clones in this sample may be carry-over from other donors' samples. Sequencing was performed on memory CD4+ T cells from PBMCs. Stated subset: CD45RA-negative fraction. The chain recombines TRBV7-2 with TRBJ2-7, with D hard to call. CDR3 sequence (DNA): TGTGCCAGCAGCCTCCGTATATCCTACAAGCAGTACTTC. Amino acid sequence: CASSLRISYKQYF.